This T cell receptor (beta chain) was identified in a study of blood T cell repertoires in COVID-19. The overall study: The study drew acute and convalescent COVID-19 samples from the United States, Italy and Spain. Sources were T cells, B-cell-depleted T cells, or PBMCs; the material itself was cDNA or gDNA.

V lost 5 bases to trimming and J lost 6 bases; unmatched junction nucleotides: 12. CDR3 length: 16 amino acids. Germline lookup yields CDR1 LNHDA and CDR2 SQIVND (reference sequence). Original handling: Amplifying reference gene primers gave estimates of nucleated cell counts. Measured with immunoSEQ multiplex PCR; TCRdb has only the in-frame clones, and not every one. D and trimming come from the DNA, and the V and J calls and clone size come from that table. The sample contains about 290,000 clones, under 90% of which appear only once. Enrolled during active infection, Seattle patients were then followed longitudinally.

The sample taken for sequencing was peripheral blood. The V and J genes are TRBV19 and TRBJ2-1; 8 nucleotides match TRBD1. The receptor was isolated from a woman aged 25 to 39 with COVID-19, enrolled during active disease. The CDR3 bases are TGTGCCAGTAGTCCCCGACGGACAGGGACCGTCAATGAGCAGTTCTTC. This gives the protein CASSPRRTGTVNEQFF.